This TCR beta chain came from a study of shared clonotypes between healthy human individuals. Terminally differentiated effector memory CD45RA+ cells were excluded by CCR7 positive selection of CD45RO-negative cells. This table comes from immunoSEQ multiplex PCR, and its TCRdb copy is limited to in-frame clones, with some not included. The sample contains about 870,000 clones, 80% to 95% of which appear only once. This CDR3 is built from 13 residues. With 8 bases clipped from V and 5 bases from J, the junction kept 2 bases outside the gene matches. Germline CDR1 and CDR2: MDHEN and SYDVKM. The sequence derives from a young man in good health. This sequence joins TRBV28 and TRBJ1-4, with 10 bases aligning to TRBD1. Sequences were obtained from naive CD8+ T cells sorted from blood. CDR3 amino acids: CASGTGENEKLFF. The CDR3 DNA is TGTGCCAGCGGGACAGGGGAAAATGAAAAACTGTTTTTT.